The 21 T cell receptor beta chains below were found in one sample sequenced in a study of blood T cells in healthy people across ages. A second PCR of roughly 6 to 12 cycles used a sample-barcoded 5' primer and a J-beta primer mix. Using its own MiXCR run on the 5' RACE reads, TCRdb lists one record per CDR3 protein. This sample has some 1.1 million distinct CDR3 sequences, with around two fifths found just once. The sequenced sample was blood. The receptor source for this set is a man in his late teens or twenties in good health.

The chain has TRBV15 and TRBJ1-1; D remains ambiguous. Trimming took 2 bases from V and 2 from J, leaving 9 bases between them. The CDR3 sequence is 14 residues long. Germline V gives CDR1 LNHNV, CDR2 YYDKDF (reference sequence). CDR3 sequence: CATSRLGRNTEAFF. The CDR3 nucleotides read TGTGCCACCAGCAGACTGGGCCGAAACACTGAAGCTTTCTTT.

The chain is built from TRBV20-1 and TRBJ1-5; unclear D gene. V was shortened by 3 bases and J by 0 bases, with 6 bases between the two germline ends. Germline V CDR1 and CDR2: DFQATT, SNEGSKA (reference sequence). The CDR3 consists of 13 residues. In DNA, the CDR3 is TGCAGTGCTAGGGAAGTTAGCAATCAGCCCCAGCATTTT. This sequence encodes CSAREVSNQPQHF.

The chain carries TRBV6-5 and TRBJ1-5; D gene unclear. This CDR3 comprises 13 residues. Trimming took off 5 bases at V and 9 bases at J, with 14 bases between the two ends. The V gene's germline CDR1 is MNHEY and CDR2 SVGAGI. CDR3 protein: CASSNGPGWPQHF. The CDR3 DNA is TGTGCCAGCAGTAACGGACCGGGCTGGCCCCAGCATTTT.

The chain combines TRBV12-3 or TRBV12-4 with TRBJ2-3; the D is unclear. V dropped 5 bases and J dropped 1 base, with 10 bases sitting between them. This CDR3 has 14 amino acids. The CDR3, as DNA: TGTGCCAGCAGTGTACGATCCGGCACAGATACGCAGTATTTT. As protein: CASSVRSGTDTQYF.

The gene calls are TRBV5-1 and TRBJ2-2, with a possible D match to TRBD1 (5 bases). V lost 4 bases and J 0 bases, leaving 19 bases between the germline ends. The CDR3 has 18 residues. The germline V gene has CDR1 SGHRS and CDR2 YFSETQ. The CDR3 DNA is TGCGCCAGCAGCCAACTTGGGGCCAGATTAACGAACACCGGGGAGCTGTTTTTT. Translated: CASSQLGARLTNTGELFF.

This clonotype was seen a few times. The chain joins TRBV20-1 to TRBJ2-1; 7 bases line up with TRBD1. Germline trimming cut 6 bases from V and 5 bases from J; bases unmatched to any gene: 13. This CDR3 is 15 amino acids long. Germline V gene data show CDR1 as DFQATT and CDR2 as SNEGSKA (reference sequence). CDR3 sequence reads: CSALNRDRSDNEQFF. In DNA, the CDR3 is TGCAGTGCCTTAAACCGGGACAGATCAGACAATGAGCAGTTCTTC.

This clonotype was seen a few times. J is TRBJ2-4 and V is TRBV28; perhaps TRBD1 as D (6 bases). The CDR3 sequence is 12 residues long. Germline-derived CDR1 and CDR2 are MDHEN and SYDVKM. The V end was cut by 6 bases, the J end by 4 bases, with 7 bases between. In DNA form, the CDR3 reads TGTGCCAGCAGCGGACAGAAAAACATTCAGTACTTC. This sequence encodes CASSGQKNIQYF.

The chain combines TRBV7-2 with TRBJ1-5; D perhaps matches TRBD1 (6 bases). The CDR3 is made up of 14 amino acids. CDR1 SGHTA and CDR2 FQGNSA come from the germline V gene. The V end lost 5 bases, the J end lost 8 bases, and 16 bases lay between the germline ends. CDR3 sequence: CASSQTGYLKPQHF. CDR3 DNA sequence: TGTGCCAGCAGCCAAACAGGGTATCTTAAGCCCCAGCATTTT. The full variable domain, with the rest looked up from reference TRBV7-2 and TRBJ1-5, is GAGVSQSPSNKVTEKGKDVELRCDPISGHTALYWYRQSLGQGLEFLIYFQGNSAPDKSGLPSDRFSAERTGGSVSTLTIQRTQQEDSAVYLCASSQTGYLKPQHFGDGTRLSIL.

This clonotype came up many times. The chain recombines TRBV11-2 with TRBJ1-2, with D unresolved. The CDR3 loop spans 13 amino acids. With 5 bases removed from V and 4 bases from J, the gap between germline ends came to 11 bases. CDR1 and CDR2 from the germline V gene are SGHAT and FQNNGV. The DNA of the CDR3 is TGTGCCAGCAGCCCTAGCAGTGCCTATGGCTACACCTTC. Residues: CASSPSSAYGYTF.

V and J are TRBV2 and TRBJ2-2; no clear D gene. The CDR3 has 15 residues. V lost 2 bases, J lost 1 base, and 8 bases lay in between. Per the germline V gene, CDR1 is SNHLY and CDR2 is FYNNEI. CDR3 bases: TGTGCCAGCAGTGAAAAAGTCTGGAACACCGGGGAGCTGTTTTTT. Residues: CASSEKVWNTGELFF. Looking up the rest from reference TRBV2 and TRBJ2-2 gives the full variable domain: EPEVTQTPSHQVTQMGQEVILRCVPISNHLYFYWYRQILGQKVEFLVSFYNNEISEKSEIFDDQFSVERPDGSNFTLKIRSTKLEDSAMYFCASSEKVWNTGELFFGEGSRLTVL.

The chain links TRBV7-9 to TRBJ2-1; D may be TRBD1 (6 bases). V was shortened by 7 bases and J by 5 bases, with 21 bases between the two germline ends. Per the germline V gene, CDR1 is SEHNR and CDR2 is FQNEAQ (reference sequence). The CDR3 covers 16 residues. The CDR3 loop is CASTEIGTPPHNEQFF. The CDR3 DNA sequence: TGTGCCAGCACCGAAATCGGGACACCTCCCCACAATGAGCAGTTCTTC.

The V call is TRBV30, the J call TRBJ1-1; D gene uncertain. The V and J ends lost 5 bases and 4 bases respectively, with 11 bases between them. The germline V gene has CDR1 GTSNPN and CDR2 SVGIG (reference sequence). The CDR3 sequence is 12 residues long. CDR3 bases: TGTGCCTGGGGGGTCTACGTCACTGAAGCTTTCTTT. Translated, it gives CAWGVYVTEAFF.

The J gene is TRBJ2-7, the V gene TRBV4-1; no firm D call. CDR3 length: 15 residues. The germline V gene encodes CDR1 MGHRA and CDR2 YSYEKL. V lost 5 bases to trimming and J lost 0 bases, with 14 bases between them. The DNA of the CDR3 is TGCGCCAGCAGCAACGGACCCGATGGCTCCTACGAGCAGTACTTC. It translates to CASSNGPDGSYEQYF.

The V gene is TRBV29-1, the J gene TRBJ1-4; 7 bases agree with TRBD1. Germline assignment: CDR1 SQVTM and CDR2 ANQGSEA. The CDR3 is 14 residues long. The V gene end was trimmed by 5 bases and the J gene end by 4 bases; junction bases not matched to a gene: 7. Here the CDR3 reads CSVIAGTDNEKLFF. The CDR3 DNA follows: TGCAGCGTTATAGCCGGGACAGATAATGAAAAACTGTTTTTT.

The gene calls are TRBV5-1 and TRBJ2-3; 13 bases fit TRBD2. CDR1 and CDR2 from the germline V gene are SGHRS and YFSETQ. The CDR3 has 16 amino acids. V shed 6 bases and J 2 bases; nucleotides not matched to a gene: 6. This CDR3 is CASTPGLAGDTDTQYF. The CDR3 nucleotides read TGCGCCAGCACCCCCGGACTAGCGGGGGACACAGATACGCAGTATTTT.

This clonotype was recorded at least ten times. The chain uses TRBV27 and TRBJ1-2; D uncertain. CDR1 MNHEY and CDR2 SMNVEV come from the germline V gene (reference sequence). V was clipped by 0 bases and J by 4 bases, with 6 bases between them. This CDR3 contains 13 residues. The CDR3 protein is CASSLSASYGYTF. CDR3 nucleotide sequence: TGTGCCAGCAGTTTATCGGCCAGCTATGGCTACACCTTC.

This clonotype has more than one count but fewer than ten. The rearrangement links TRBV7-9 to TRBJ1-2; 7 positions agree with TRBD1. The CDR3 spans 14 residues. Germline CDR1 reads SEHNR; CDR2 reads FQNEAQ (reference sequence). Losses at the gene ends were 3 bases for V and 6 bases for J; bases not matched to a gene: 7. The CDR3 reads CASSFRDRVDGYTF. The CDR3 nucleotides read TGTGCCAGCAGCTTTCGAGACAGGGTCGATGGCTACACCTTC. Full variable domain (outside the CDR3, taken from reference TRBV7-9 and TRBJ1-2): DTGVSQNPRHKITKRGQNVTFRCDPISEHNRLYWYRQTLGQGPEFLTYFQNEAQLEKSRLLSDRFSAERPKGSFSTLEIQRTEQGDSAMYLCASSFRDRVDGYTFGSGTRLTVV.

The rearrangement links TRBV20-1 to TRBJ1-5; no reliable D call. The CDR3 runs to 13 residues. V was cut by 6 bases and J by 2 bases, with 11 bases left in between. In germline, CDR1 is DFQATT, CDR2 SNEGSKA (reference sequence). CDR3 nucleotides: TGCAGTGCCCGAAGTACAGGCAATCAGCCCCAGCATTTT. This encodes CSARSTGNQPQHF.

The rearrangement joins TRBV7-6 to TRBJ2-3; 11 bases align to TRBD2. The CDR3 covers 15 residues. Germline assignment: CDR1 SGHVS and CDR2 FNYEAQ. After removal of 3 bases from V and 4 bases from J, the junction contained 3 bases not matched to a gene. The CDR3 DNA is TGTGCCAGCAGCTTTAGCGGGGGGGTTTCAGATACGCAGTATTTT. Protein product: CASSFSGGVSDTQYF. Full variable domain (outside the CDR3, taken from reference TRBV7-6 and TRBJ2-3): GAGVSQSPRYKVTKRGQDVALRCDPISGHVSLYWYRQALGQGPEFLTYFNYEAQQDKSGLPNDRFSAERPEGSISTLTIQRTEQRDSAMYRCASSFSGGVSDTQYFGPGTRLTVL.

The chain employs TRBV4-1 and TRBJ1-1; D remains ambiguous. V lost 0 bases and J lost 5, with 13 bases in between. The CDR3 runs to 15 residues. Germline V gives CDR1 MGHRA, CDR2 YSYEKL. CDR3 in DNA: TGCGCCAGCAGCCAAGATGCGGCGGTGAGGACTGAAGCTTTCTTT. Residues: CASSQDAAVRTEAFF.

This clonotype was counted between two and nine times. V usage is TRBV3-1 and J usage is TRBJ1-5; the D gene is possibly TRBD1 (6 bases). The germline V gene encodes CDR1 LGHDT and CDR2 YNNKEL (reference sequence). The CDR3 is made up of 14 amino acids. V dropped 4 bases and J dropped 7 bases, with 14 bases sitting between them. Here the CDR3 reads CASSRSGGQQPQHF. Written as DNA, the CDR3 is TGTGCCAGCAGCCGGTCCGGGGGACAACAGCCCCAGCATTTT.